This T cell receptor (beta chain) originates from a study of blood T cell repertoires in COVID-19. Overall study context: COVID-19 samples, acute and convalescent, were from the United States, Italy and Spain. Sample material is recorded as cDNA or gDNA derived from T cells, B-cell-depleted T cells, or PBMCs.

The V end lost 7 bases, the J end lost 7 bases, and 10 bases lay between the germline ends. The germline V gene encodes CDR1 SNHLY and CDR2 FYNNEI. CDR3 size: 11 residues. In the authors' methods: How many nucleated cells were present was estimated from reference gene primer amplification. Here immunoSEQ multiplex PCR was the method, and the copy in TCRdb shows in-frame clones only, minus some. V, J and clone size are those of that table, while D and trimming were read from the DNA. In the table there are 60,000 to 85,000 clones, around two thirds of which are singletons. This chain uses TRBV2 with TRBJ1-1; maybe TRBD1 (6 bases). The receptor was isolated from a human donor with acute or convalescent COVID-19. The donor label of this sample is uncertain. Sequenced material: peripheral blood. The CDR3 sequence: CASTPTGEAFF. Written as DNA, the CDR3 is TGTGCCAGCACTCCGACAGGTGAAGCTTTCTTT.